This passage covers 19 T cell receptor beta chains from one sample sequenced in a study of Ad26.COV2.S vaccination and SARS-CoV-2 variants. Clones were sequenced by immunoSEQ multiplex PCR, and TCRdb holds only the in-frame ones, with some missing. The sample records 380,000 or so clones, about 89% being singletons. Regarding treatment: roughly 18 received Ad26.COV2.S at low or high dose, single or two shots; five or six received placebo; per-sample allocation not given. All samples were drawn on day 63, counting from the first vaccine or placebo injection. The sequencing used peripheral blood, collected in a trial of Ad26.COV2.S vaccine versus placebo. The source is a person between 18 and 65 years old who received the Ad26.COV2.S COVID-19 vaccine or a placebo.

V gene TRBV4-1 combines with J gene TRBJ2-6; D uncertain. This CDR3 has 14 amino acids. V lost 4 bases and J 0 bases, leaving 4 bases between the germline ends. Germline lookup yields CDR1 MGHRA and CDR2 YSYEKL. The CDR3 sequence is CASSLGSGANVLTF. Written as DNA, the CDR3 is TGCGCCAGCAGCCTCGGCTCTGGGGCCAACGTCCTGACTTTC.

The chain joins TRBV11-2 to TRBJ1-2; D remains ambiguous. Germline V CDR1 and CDR2: SGHAT, FQNNGV. Trimming removed 0 bases from V and 7 bases from J, with 9 bases in between. The CDR3 totals 13 residues. This CDR3 reads CASSLEGSLGYTF. DNA of the CDR3: TGTGCCAGCAGCTTAGAGGGGAGTCTTGGCTACACCTTC.

This clone was picked up one time. The genes are TRBV15 and TRBJ1-5; tentatively, D is TRBD1 (6 bases). Germline-derived CDR1 and CDR2 are LNHNV and YYDKDF (reference sequence). This CDR3 spans 14 amino acids. Deletions cut 2 bases from V and 4 bases from J, with 9 bases between. The CDR3 reads CATSRNRANQPQHF. CDR3 coding DNA: TGTGCCACCAGCAGAAACAGGGCTAATCAGCCCCAGCATTTT.

The rearrangement joins TRBV7-9 to TRBJ2-5; possible D gene TRBD1, 6 bases. From germline, CDR1 is SEHNR and CDR2 FQNEAQ (reference sequence). This CDR3 has 13 amino acids. With 2 bases removed from V and 5 bases from J, the gap between germline ends came to 9 bases. This chain's CDR3 is CASSLPRGETQYF. The CDR3 nucleotides read TGTGCCAGCAGCTTACCGAGGGGGGAGACCCAGTACTTC.

The V gene is TRBV19, the J gene TRBJ2-1; possibly TRBD1 for D (6 bases). Trimming removed 3 bases from V and 2 bases from J, with 14 bases in between. The CDR3 is 16 residues long. Germline CDR1 is LNHDA and CDR2 is SQIVND (reference sequence). CDR3 region: CASSMRGHLPYNEQFF. CDR3 DNA: TGTGCCAGTAGTATGAGGGGACACCTCCCCTACAATGAGCAGTTCTTC.

The gene calls are TRBV7-6 and TRBJ2-5; 13 nucleotides line up with TRBD2. Trimming took 5 bases from V and 5 from J; bases not matched to a gene: 5. The germline V gene has CDR1 SGHVS and CDR2 FNYEAQ. This CDR3 is built from 15 residues. The chain's CDR3 is CASSKLAGGWETQYF. The CDR3 region has the DNA TGTGCCAGCAGCAAACTAGCGGGGGGGTGGGAGACCCAGTACTTC.

The chain joins TRBV10-3 to TRBJ2-1; 8 positions match TRBD2. This CDR3 is 15 amino acids long. Losses at the gene ends were 4 bases for V and 4 bases for J; bases not matched to a gene: 6. CDR1 is ENHRY and CDR2 is SYGVKD in the germline V gene. The CDR3: CAISGNSGTYNEQFF. The CDR3 DNA follows: TGTGCCATCAGTGGAAATAGCGGGACATACAATGAGCAGTTCTTC.

A single count supports this clone. This chain joins TRBV25-1 and TRBJ1-5; no firm D call. The V and J ends lost 6 bases and 1 base respectively, with 10 bases between them. CDR3 length: 14 residues. Germline lookup yields CDR1 MGHDK and CDR2 SYGVNS. This CDR3 is CASSLGTSNQPQHF. As DNA, the CDR3 is TGTGCCAGCAGCTTGGGTACAAGCAATCAGCCCCAGCATTTT.

This sequence joins TRBV12-3 or TRBV12-4 and TRBJ2-4; TRBD1 agrees at 10 bases. This CDR3 spans 13 amino acids. The V and J ends lost 5 bases and 8 bases, in that order; junction bases with no gene match: 3. CDR3 bases: TGTGCCAGCAGTGGACAGGGGGTCGACATTCAGTACTTC. Residues: CASSGQGVDIQYF.

The chain is built from TRBV29-1 and TRBJ2-5; D call uncertain. In germline, CDR1 is SQVTM, CDR2 ANQGSEA. The ends were cut back, 2 bases at V and 7 bases at J, with 14 bases in the middle. The CDR3 extends over 13 amino acids. CDR3 region: CSVEWPESGTQYF. The DNA of the CDR3 is TGCAGCGTTGAATGGCCCGAGTCGGGGACCCAGTACTTC.

V and J are TRBV5-1 and TRBJ1-1; TRBD1 matches 7 bases. The ends lost 2 bases at V and 0 bases at J; junction bases unmatched: 7. The length of the CDR3 is 16 residues. Germline V lookup: CDR1 SGHRS, CDR2 YFSETQ. CDR3 sequence (DNA): TGCGCCAGCAGCTTTAGTGGACAGGTATTGAACACTGAAGCTTTCTTT. This codes for CASSFSGQVLNTEAFF.

The chain couples TRBV5-1 to TRBJ1-2; D may be TRBD1 (5 bases). V lost 0 bases to trimming and J lost 0 bases, with 9 bases between them. The length of the CDR3 is 15 residues. CDR1 SGHRS and CDR2 YFSETQ come from the germline V gene. Written as DNA, the CDR3 is TGCGCCAGCAGCTTGGGGGGACCAGCTAACTATGGCTACACCTTC. Its translation is CASSLGGPANYGYTF. The variable domain in full, completed from reference TRBV5-1 and TRBJ1-2, reads KAGVTQTPRYLIKTRGQQVTLSCSPISGHRSVSWYQQTPGQGLQFLFEYFSETQRNKGNFPGRFSGRQFSNSRSEMNVSTLELGDSALYLCASSLGGPANYGYTFGSGTRLTVV.

The rearrangement uses TRBV6-5 and TRBJ1-6; no clear D. The V gene lost 3 bases and the J gene lost 9 bases, with 12 bases spanning the gap. The CDR3 runs 14 residues. Germline CDR1 MNHEY, CDR2 SVGAGI. The DNA of the CDR3 is TGTGCCAGCAGTTATATCGGCGGCTCTTCACCCCTCCACTTT. As protein: CASSYIGGSSPLHF.

This chain uses TRBV7-6 with TRBJ2-1, with D maybe TRBD2 (6 bases). Trimming took 1 base from V and 4 from J, leaving 11 bases between them. The CDR3 has 15 residues. Germline V lookup: CDR1 SGHVS, CDR2 FNYEAQ. The CDR3 loop reads CASSLGRSGYNEQFF. The CDR3 DNA reads as TGTGCCAGCAGCTTAGGCAGAAGCGGGTACAATGAGCAGTTCTTC.

V is TRBV3-1 (or the pseudogene TRBV3-2) and J is TRBJ1-2; D gene uncertain. This CDR3 has 14 amino acids. Germline CDR1 and CDR2: LGHDT and YNNKEL (reference sequence). V was trimmed by 4 bases and J by 7 bases, leaving 16 bases between them. CDR3 residues: CASSPLVRRGGYTF. CDR3 bases: TGTGCCAGCAGCCCCCTCGTCAGGCGAGGTGGCTACACCTTC.

This chain uses TRBV9 with TRBJ2-2; tentatively, D is TRBD1 (7 bases). Germline V gene sequence: CDR1 SGDLS, CDR2 YYNGEE. Trimming removed 5 bases from V and 4 bases from J, with 12 bases in between. CDR3 length: 14 residues. CDR3 DNA: TGTGCCAGCAGGTCAGGGGGGATCACCGGGGAGCTGTTTTTT. Residues: CASRSGGITGELFF.

The V call is TRBV5-4, the J call TRBJ2-3, with TRBD2 identical over 14 bases. CDR3 length: 17 residues. The germline CDR1 and CDR2 sequences are SGHNT and YYREEE (reference sequence). Trimming at V came to 4 bases and at J to 4 bases, leaving 8 bases not matched to a gene. The CDR3 region has the DNA TGTGCCAGCAGCCCGGGACTAGCGGGGGCCTTGGCAGATACGCAGTATTTT. Its protein is CASSPGLAGALADTQYF.

The chain uses TRBV6-5 and TRBJ2-2, with 9 bases lining up with TRBD1. Germline V gene sequence: CDR1 MNHEY, CDR2 SVGAGI. V lost 6 bases and J lost 3; bases outside the gene matches: 5. The CDR3 extends over 15 amino acids. CDR3 in amino acids: CASRDRTGDTGELFF. CDR3 DNA sequence: TGTGCCAGCAGAGACCGGACAGGGGACACCGGGGAGCTGTTTTTT.

V usage is TRBV3-1 (or the pseudogene TRBV3-2) and J usage is TRBJ1-1; TRBD1 might be the D (5 bases). V lost 3 bases to trimming and J lost 1 base, with 12 bases between them. Germline CDR1 LGHDT, CDR2 YNNKEL (reference sequence). This CDR3 has 15 residues. CDR3 coding DNA: TGTGCCAGCAGCCAGGGGGGACTGCCGAACACTGAAGCTTTCTTT. This codes for CASSQGGLPNTEAFF.